This entry features one TCR beta chain sequence. V shed 4 bases and J shed 12 bases, with 16 bases lying between them. The germline V gene encodes CDR1 SGHAT and CDR2 FQDESV (reference sequence). This CDR3 spans 13 amino acids. Clones were read by immunoSEQ multiplex PCR, and TCRdb kept only the in-frame ones, dropping some. The profile shows some 270,000 clones, approximately 83% of them singletons. The sample is drawn from a study of blood T cell repertoires in COVID-19. The source is a woman in her 70s with acute or convalescent COVID-19. Sequences were obtained from peripheral blood. The chain joins TRBV11-1 to TRBJ2-1; D may be TRBD2 (6 bases). CDR3 DNA sequence: TGTGCCAGCAGCTCACCGGGAGCCTGGGGGCAGTTCTTC. Translating gives CASSSPGAWGQFF.